This T cell receptor (beta chain) is from a study of cytomegalovirus exposure and HLA in healthy donors. The repertoire was sequenced with immunoSEQ multiplex PCR; TCRdb's copy has only in-frame clones and lacks some. The sample includes over 150,000 clones, about 90% seen only once; the top ten take 5.5% to 6%. Sample: PBMCs. The clonotype comes from a woman in her 30s in good health and CMV-seronegative.

The CDR3 is CASSLALAGGRSYNEQFF. The CDR3, as DNA: TGTGCCAGCAGCTTAGCGCTAGCGGGGGGGCGGTCCTACAATGAGCAGTTCTTC. This chain uses TRBV7-8 with TRBJ2-1; TRBD2 agrees at 12 bases. The germline V gene encodes CDR1 SGHVS and CDR2 FQNEAQ. The junction had 4 bases not matched to a gene; V was cut back by 0 bases and J by 1 base. The CDR3 totals 18 residues. Combining the CDR3 with reference TRBV7-8 and TRBJ2-1 gives the whole variable domain GAGVSQSPRYKVAKRGQDVALRCDPISGHVSLFWYQQALGQGPEFLTYFQNEAQLDKSGLPSDRFFAERPEGSVSTLKIQRTQQEDSAVYLCASSLALAGGRSYNEQFFGPGTRLTVL.